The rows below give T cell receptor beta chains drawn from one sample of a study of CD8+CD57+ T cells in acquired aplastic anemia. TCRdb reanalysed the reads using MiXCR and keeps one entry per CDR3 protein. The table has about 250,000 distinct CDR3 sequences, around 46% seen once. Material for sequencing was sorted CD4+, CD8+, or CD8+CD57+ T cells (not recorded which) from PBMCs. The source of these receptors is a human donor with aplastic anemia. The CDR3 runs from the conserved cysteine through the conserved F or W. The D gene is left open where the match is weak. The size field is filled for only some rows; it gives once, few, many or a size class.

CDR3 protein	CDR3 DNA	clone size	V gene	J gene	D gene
CASSSRLGSLNTEAFF	TGTGCCAGCAGCTCCCGGCTGGGCAGCTTGAACACTGAAGCTTTCTTT	many	TRBV7-2	TRBJ1-1	.
CSVDPGLYGYTF	TGCAGCGTTGACCCCGGGCTCTATGGCTACACCTTC	.	TRBV29-1	TRBJ1-2	.
CASSYSSTGELFF	TGTGCCAGCAGTTACTCTAGCACCGGGGAGCTGTTTTTT	few	TRBV6-5	TRBJ2-2	.
CASSLGLIYGYTF	TGTGCCAGCAGTTTAGGATTAATCTATGGCTACACCTTC	.	TRBV6-2/TRBV6-3	TRBJ1-2	.
CASSRTDGNTEAFF	TGTGCCAGCAGCCGTACGGACGGGAACACTGAAGCTTTCTTT	.	TRBV4-2	TRBJ1-1	.
CASSLVAEPYQPQHF	TGTGCCAGCAGCTTAGTCGCAGAACCTTATCAGCCCCAGCATTTT	many	TRBV7-8	TRBJ1-5	.
CSVSLDRRGGYEQYF	TGCAGCGTTTCCTTGGACAGACGAGGGGGTTACGAGCAGTACTTC	.	TRBV29-1	TRBJ2-7	.
CASSIDFEAFF	TGTGCCAGTAGTATCGACTTTGAAGCTTTCTTT	.	TRBV19	TRBJ1-1	.
CASSYNGGAGFTDTRYF	TGTGCCAGCAGTTATAACGGGGGGGCGGGCTTTACAGATACGCGGTATTTT	.	TRBV6-5	TRBJ2-3	TRBD2
CASSGTGRTPLF	TGTGCCAGCAGCGGAACCGGGAGAACCCCTTTATTT	.	TRBV7-9	TRBJ1-5	.
CARDRGNEQFF	TGTGCCAGAGACAGGGGAAATGAGCAGTTCTTC	.	TRBV14	TRBJ2-1	TRBD1
CASSFGAGANVLTF	TGTGCCAGCAGTTTCGGCGCTGGGGCCAACGTCCTGACTTTC	few	TRBV27	TRBJ2-6	.
CSVGLGEDGYTF	TGCAGCGTTGGGTTAGGGGAGGATGGCTACACCTTC	.	TRBV29-1	TRBJ1-2	.
CASSFDRGNQPQHF	TGTGCCAGCAGCTTTGACAGGGGAAATCAGCCCCAGCATTTT	.	TRBV2	TRBJ1-5	TRBD1
CASSISTDEQYF	TGTGCCAGCAGCATCTCGACAGACGAGCAGTACTTC	many	TRBV11-2	TRBJ2-7	.
CASSLEQGASGFFANYGYTF	TGCGCCAGCAGCTTGGAACAGGGGGCGTCTGGATTCTTCGCTAACTATGGCTACACCTTC	.	TRBV9	TRBJ1-2	TRBD1
CASSPGTGLNTEAFF	TGTGCCAGCAGCCCCGGGACAGGCTTGAACACTGAAGCTTTCTTT	few	TRBV7-3	TRBJ1-1	TRBD1
CASSLSPHLRGGAFF	TGTGCCAGCAGTTTATCGCCCCACTTGCGCGGGGGAGCTTTCTTT	.	TRBV13	TRBJ1-1	.
CASIPPNTEAFF	TGTGCCAGCATCCCACCGAACACTGAAGCTTTCTTT	.	TRBV6-2/TRBV6-3	TRBJ1-1	.